The T cell receptor beta chain under discussion was sequenced for a study of cytomegalovirus exposure and HLA in healthy donors. The PCR ran on 60 Vbeta and 13 Jbeta primers. The protocol was immunoSEQ multiplex PCR, while the TCRdb copy is restricted to in-frame clones and leaves out a portion. The repertoire has roughly 200,000 clones, 70% to 80% of them found once; the top ten carry 1.5% to 2%. V lost 1 base and J lost 0, with 8 bases in between. Germline loops: CDR1 SGHRS, CDR2 YFSETQ. The CDR3 sequence is 15 residues long. The chain recombines TRBV5-1 with TRBJ2-1, with D perhaps matching TRBD1 (5 bases). The clonotype was recovered from a man aged 30 to 39 in good health and CMV-seronegative. Sequencing was done on a sample of PBMCs. In nucleotides, the CDR3 is TGCGCCAGCAGCTTGCAGGGAAGCTCCTACAATGAGCAGTTCTTC. It encodes CASSLQGSSYNEQFF.